The 30 T cell receptor beta chains below all came from one sample that was sequenced in a study of T cells after somatic rescue of genetic block. The table came from immunoSEQ multiplex PCR; TCRdb's copy has only in-frame clones and leaves some out. The table includes 100,000 to 120,000 clones, under 95% detected once. Sequenced sample: peripheral blood mononuclear cells (PBMCs). Source of these receptors: a woman aged 18-30 years.

V is TRBV5-1 and J is TRBJ1-1; D is unresolved. V lost 0 bases, J lost 0 bases, and 6 bases lay in between. The CDR3 loop spans 14 amino acids. The germline V gene has CDR1 SGHRS and CDR2 YFSETQ. In DNA, the CDR3 is TGCGCCAGCAGCTTGGGGGGATTGAACACTGAAGCTTTCTTT. Encoded protein: CASSLGGLNTEAFF.

The DNA of the CDR3 is TGTGCCAGCAGCTTCAGACAGGGAAATGAAAAACTGTTTTTT. Amino acids: CASSFRQGNEKLFF. The chain recombines TRBV7-9 with TRBJ1-4; 7 positions match TRBD1. V dropped 3 bases and J dropped 5; count of bases not matched to a gene: 3. This CDR3 is 14 amino acids long. The germline V gene encodes CDR1 SEHNR and CDR2 FQNEAQ (reference sequence).

This chain joins TRBV4-3 and TRBJ2-7; 7 bases match TRBD1. The junction had 2 bases not matched to a gene; V was cut back by 0 bases and J by 0 bases. Germline assignment: CDR1 LGHNA and CDR2 YSLEER. The CDR3 length is 15 residues. In DNA, the CDR3 is TGCGCCAGCAGCCAAGAAGGGACAGTCTCCTACGAGCAGTACTTC. Its protein is CASSQEGTVSYEQYF.

V gene TRBV11-2 combines with J gene TRBJ1-3; 8 bases match TRBD1. V lost 6 bases and J lost 5; bases outside the gene matches: 9. The CDR3 has 15 residues. CDR1 is SGHAT, CDR2 FQNNGV, per germline. The CDR3 spells CASRRNRGVRNTIYF. The CDR3 DNA follows: TGTGCCAGCAGGCGAAACAGGGGGGTGAGAAACACCATATATTTT.

The chain employs TRBV6-1 and TRBJ2-3; possibly TRBD2 for D (5 bases). This CDR3 spans 15 amino acids. V shed 0 bases and J shed 4 bases, with 11 bases lying between them. CDR1 and CDR2 (germline): MNHNS, SASEGT. The CDR3 DNA sequence: TGTGCCAGCAGTGAAGCGCTGGGAGTTTCAGATACGCAGTATTTT. Its translation: CASSEALGVSDTQYF.

This chain links TRBV7-8 with TRBJ1-5; tentatively, D is TRBD1 (5 bases). The CDR3 covers 15 residues. Trimming took off 2 bases at V and 5 bases at J, with 13 bases between the two ends. Per germline, CDR1 SGHVS and CDR2 FQNEAQ. Written as DNA, the CDR3 is TGTGCCAGCAGCTTAAATGAGCAGGGTGATCAGCCCCAGCATTTT. This gives the protein CASSLNEQGDQPQHF.

The chain combines TRBV6-1 with TRBJ2-3; D might be TRBD2 (6 bases). This CDR3 contains 16 residues. Germline-derived CDR1 and CDR2 are MNHNS and SASEGT. Trimming removed 1 base at V and 4 bases at J, with 15 bases between. The CDR3 loop reads CASSEEGGVLSDTQYF. In DNA, the CDR3 is TGTGCCAGCAGTGAAGAGGGCGGGGTACTCTCAGATACGCAGTATTTT.

The chain uses TRBV27 and TRBJ1-3, with a weak D call TRBD1 (6 bases). The CDR3 spans 14 residues. The ends were cut back, 6 bases at V and 3 bases at J, with 12 bases in the middle. The germline gives CDR1 MNHEY, CDR2 SMNVEV (reference sequence). The CDR3 DNA follows: TGTGCCAGCAGGGAGGGGGTTCGTGGAAACACCATATATTTT. It translates to CASREGVRGNTIYF.

This clone occurred a few times. The chain couples TRBV4-1 to TRBJ1-2; TRBD1 aligns across 7 bases. The germline V gene has CDR1 MGHRA and CDR2 YSYEKL. The CDR3 is 15 residues long. J was trimmed by 1 base and V by 7 bases; bases with no gene match: 9. The CDR3 here is CASTQGGQFNYGYTF. As DNA, the CDR3 is TGCGCCAGCACCCAGGGGGGTCAGTTTAACTATGGCTACACCTTC.

This clone was seen a handful of times. In DNA form, the CDR3 reads TGTGCCAGCAGTGAAAGGTACGAGCAGTACTTC. Translated: CASSERYEQYF. The V and J genes are TRBV2 and TRBJ2-7, with D hard to call. The CDR3 runs 11 residues. Trimming pared 2 bases from V and 4 bases from J, leaving 3 bases between. Germline CDR1 is SNHLY and CDR2 is FYNNEI.

J is TRBJ2-5 and V is TRBV7-7; D gene unclear. The CDR3 runs 13 residues. Looked up from germline, CDR1 is SSHAT and CDR2 is FNYEAQ (reference sequence). The V and J ends lost 1 base and 5 bases respectively, with 8 bases between them. The CDR3 nucleotides are TGTGCCAGCAGCTTAGACAACGGGGAGACCCAGTACTTC. Translated: CASSLDNGETQYF.

V is TRBV4-3 and J is TRBJ2-1, with D hard to call. The CDR3 has 14 residues. Trimming stripped 0 bases from V and 10 bases from J, with 13 bases between. Germline CDR1 and CDR2: LGHNA and YSLEER. CDR3 residues: CASSQDSWLDEQFF. The CDR3 DNA reads as TGCGCCAGCAGCCAAGACTCATGGTTAGACGAGCAGTTCTTC.

The rearrangement links TRBV5-6 to TRBJ2-5, with 11 bases matching TRBD2. This CDR3 is 16 amino acids long. Losses at the gene ends were 0 bases for V and 8 bases for J; bases not matched to a gene: 9. In germline, CDR1 is SGHDT, CDR2 YYEEEE. CDR3 nucleotides: TGTGCCAGCAGCTTGGCCCACTCCGGGACTAGCGGCACCCAGTACTTC. It specifies CASSLAHSGTSGTQYF.

The rearrangement joins TRBV10-1 to TRBJ2-7, with 8 bases that match TRBD2. The V and J ends lost 9 bases and 5 bases, in that order; junction bases with no gene match: 18. CDR1 and CDR2 from the germline V gene are WNHNN and SYGVQD (reference sequence). There are 16 residues in the CDR3. The CDR3 protein is CARPGLGVKLVHEQYF. Written as DNA, the CDR3 is TGCGCCAGGCCGGGACTAGGGGTGAAACTGGTCCACGAGCAGTACTTC.

V is TRBV18 and J is TRBJ1-6; no reliable D call. The CDR3 loop spans 12 amino acids. Trimming took 3 bases from V and 12 from J, leaving 9 bases between them. Germline V CDR1 and CDR2: KGHSH, LQKENI. The CDR3 reads CASSPGEGPLHF. The CDR3 DNA follows: TGTGCCAGCTCACCCGGAGAGGGACCCCTCCACTTT. Supplemented by reference TRBV18 and TRBJ1-6, the full variable domain reads NAGVMQNPRHLVRRRGQEARLRCSPMKGHSHVYWYRQLPEEGLKFMVYLQKENIIDESGMPKERFSAEFPKEGPSILRIQQVVRGDSAAYFCASSPGEGPLHFGNGTRLTVT.

J is TRBJ2-7 and V is TRBV7-9; D possibly matches TRBD1 or TRBD2 (5 bases each). V was cut by 5 bases and J by 2 bases, with 19 bases left in between. CDR1 and CDR2 from the germline V gene are SEHNR and FQNEAQ (reference sequence). This CDR3 spans 16 amino acids. Written as DNA, the CDR3 is TGTGCCAGCAGCCTTTCCCCTTGGGACGCCACCTACGAGCAGTACTTC. It yields the protein CASSLSPWDATYEQYF.

This chain uses TRBV27 with TRBJ2-1, with 9 bases aligning to TRBD2. The CDR3 length is 14 residues. From germline, CDR1 is MNHEY and CDR2 SMNVEV (reference sequence). V lost 0 bases, J lost 9 bases, and 3 bases stayed unmatched. The chain's CDR3 is CASSLSGLAGEQFF. CDR3 nucleotide sequence: TGTGCCAGCAGTTTATCGGGACTAGCAGGTGAGCAGTTCTTC.

This clone occurred once. The chain employs TRBV18 and TRBJ2-3; a possible D gene is TRBD2 (5 bases). Germline CDR1 and CDR2: KGHSH and LQKENI. Trimming shortened V by 0 bases and J by 5 bases, and 12 bases separated the two germline ends. The CDR3 extends over 15 amino acids. The CDR3 nucleotides read TGTGCCAGCTCACCACCGGGAGTACCCGGAGATACGCAGTATTTT. Translated: CASSPPGVPGDTQYF.

This clone was found once. The chain carries TRBV7-6 and TRBJ1-4; 8 nucleotides agree with TRBD1. The V segment lost 5 bases and the J segment 5 bases; nucleotides outside the gene matches: 7. This CDR3 comprises 15 residues. Looked up from germline, CDR1 is SGHVS and CDR2 is FNYEAQ. CDR3: CASSPGTGANEKLFF. CDR3 DNA sequence: TGTGCCAGCAGCCCTGGGACAGGCGCGAATGAAAAACTGTTTTTT.

The CDR3: CASTQGGGNEKLFF. As DNA, the CDR3 is TGTGCCAGCACCCAGGGGGGGGGTAATGAAAAACTGTTTTTT. The chain joins TRBV9 to TRBJ1-4; 7 bases map to TRBD1. The junction had 6 bases not matched to a gene; V was cut back by 6 bases and J by 4 bases. This CDR3 comprises 14 residues. The germline V gene has CDR1 SGDLS and CDR2 YYNGEE.

The V and J genes are TRBV5-4 and TRBJ2-3; tentative D call: TRBD2 (6 bases). With 5 bases removed from V and 1 base from J, the gap between germline ends came to 11 bases. CDR3 length: 14 amino acids. Germline loops: CDR1 SGHNT, CDR2 YYREEE (reference sequence). The CDR3 loop is CASSAGLGTDTQYF. Written as DNA, the CDR3 is TGTGCCAGCAGTGCGGGACTTGGCACAGATACGCAGTATTTT. Full variable domain (missing parts from reference TRBV5-4 and TRBJ2-3): ETGVTQSPTHLIKTRGQQVTLRCSSQSGHNTVSWYQQALGQGPQFIFQYYREEENGRGNFPPRFSGLQFPNYSSELNVNALELDDSALYLCASSAGLGTDTQYFGPGTRLTVL.

This clone was seen a handful of times. The gene calls are TRBV6-1 and TRBJ1-2, with 8 bases aligning to TRBD1. The V gene end was trimmed by 4 bases and the J gene end by 2 bases; junction bases not matched to a gene: 6. Germline V gene lookup returns CDR1 MNHNS and CDR2 SASEGT. This CDR3 contains 15 residues. CDR3 nucleotide sequence: TGTGCCAGCAGTGGACAGGGGTTAGGGAACTATGGCTACACCTTC. This translates into CASSGQGLGNYGYTF.

The chain carries TRBV5-6 and TRBJ2-7, with 10 bases matching TRBD1. V was pared by 5 bases and J by 0 bases, with 8 bases of the junction left unmatched. The CDR3 runs 16 residues. Germline-derived CDR1 and CDR2 are SGHDT and YYEEEE. The CDR3 DNA follows: TGTGCCAGCAGTCCAGACGGGACAGGGGTCTCCTACGAGCAGTACTTC. It is translated as CASSPDGTGVSYEQYF.

This clone appeared a few times. J is TRBJ1-3 and V is TRBV29-1; D possibly corresponds to TRBD1 (6 bases). The CDR3 spans 12 residues. Germline assignment: CDR1 SQVTM and CDR2 ANQGSEA. The V end was cut by 7 bases, the J end by 3 bases, with 10 bases between. DNA of the CDR3: TGCAGCGGTGGACAGAATGGAAACACCATATATTTT. As protein: CSGGQNGNTIYF.

The chain carries TRBV12-5 and TRBJ1-1; TRBD1 matches at 7 bases. V was clipped by 3 bases and J by 8 bases; unmatched bases: 9. The germline V gene encodes CDR1 LGHNT and CDR2 FRNRAP. CDR3 size: 14 residues. CDR3 nucleotide sequence: TGTGCTAGTGGTTTAAATGAAGGGGGCGTCGAAGCTTTCTTT. Protein product: CASGLNEGGVEAFF.

The chain employs TRBV2 and TRBJ1-2; maybe TRBD1 (6 bases). Per germline, CDR1 SNHLY and CDR2 FYNNEI. Trimming shortened V by 6 bases and J by 0 bases, and 14 bases separated the two germline ends. CDR3 length equals 15 residues. The CDR3 bases are TGTGCCAGCAGGGAATCACAGGGAGCTAACTATGGCTACACCTTC. Translating it yields CASRESQGANYGYTF.

The genes are TRBV5-8 and TRBJ2-3; D remains ambiguous. The CDR3 runs to 20 residues. V was cut by 5 bases and J by 2 bases, with 30 bases left in between. Germline assignment: CDR1 SGHTS and CDR2 YDEGEE. For the CDR3, the DNA is TGTGCCAGCAGGGGTTCGGGTCCCCACCAAGCTTTCCCGCACACAGATACGCAGTATTTT. This gives the protein CASRGSGPHQAFPHTDTQYF.

In nucleotides, the CDR3 is TGTGCCAGTAGCACCAACGACAGGGCCCTGGAGCAGTACTTC. Amino acid sequence: CASSTNDRALEQYF. The genes are TRBV19 and TRBJ2-7; 7 bases line up with TRBD1. The CDR3 is made up of 14 amino acids. V gave up 6 bases and J gave up 7 bases; unmatched junction bases: 12. Per the germline V gene, CDR1 is LNHDA and CDR2 is SQIVND (reference sequence).

A few counts support this clone. The J gene is TRBJ1-1, the V gene TRBV7-3; possibly TRBD1 for D (5 bases). The V gene's germline CDR1 is SGHTA and CDR2 FQGTGA. V was trimmed by 4 bases and J by 4 bases, leaving 16 bases between them. CDR3 size: 15 residues. CDR3 sequence (DNA): TGTGCCAGCAGCTCCCGAGATGGGAGGGGCACTGAAGCTTTCTTT. It encodes CASSSRDGRGTEAFF.

The chain carries TRBV6-1 and TRBJ1-2, with a weak D call TRBD1 (5 bases). V gave up 10 bases and J gave up 8 bases, with 17 bases separating them. Germline V lookup: CDR1 MNHNS, CDR2 SASEGT. This CDR3 region has 12 residues. The CDR3 sequence is CATRQPAGGYTF. The CDR3 DNA is TGTGCCACACGACAGCCAGCGGGCGGCTACACCTTC.